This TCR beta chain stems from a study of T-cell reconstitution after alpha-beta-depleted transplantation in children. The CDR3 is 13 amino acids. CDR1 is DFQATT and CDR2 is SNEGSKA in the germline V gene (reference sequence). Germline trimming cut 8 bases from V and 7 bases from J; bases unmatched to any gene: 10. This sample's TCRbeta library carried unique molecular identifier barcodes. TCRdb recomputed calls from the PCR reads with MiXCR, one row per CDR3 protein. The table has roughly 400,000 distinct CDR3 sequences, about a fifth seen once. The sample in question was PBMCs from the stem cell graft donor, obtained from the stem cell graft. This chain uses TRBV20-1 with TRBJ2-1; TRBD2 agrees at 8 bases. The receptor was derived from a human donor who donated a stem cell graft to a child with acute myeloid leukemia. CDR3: CSLAGTGGNEQFF. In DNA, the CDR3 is TGCAGTTTAGCGGGAACGGGAGGGAATGAGCAGTTCTTC.